This entry lists 5 T cell receptor beta chains sequenced from one sample in a study of T-cell reconstitution after alpha-beta-depleted transplantation in children. For TCRbeta, the library was prepared with unique molecular identifiers. Each CDR3 protein gets one entry after TCRdb re-called the PCR reads with MiXCR. The data show approximately 490,000 distinct CDR3 sequences, around 12% seen once. Here the sequenced sample was PBMCs from the stem cell graft donor, taken from the stem cell graft. The receptors come from a human donor who donated a stem cell graft to a child with combined immunodeficiency.

V gene TRBV27 combines with J gene TRBJ2-2; no definite D call. CDR1 is MNHEY and CDR2 is SMNVEV in the germline V gene (reference sequence). Between the trimmed V and J ends, which lost 10 bases and 6 bases, there was a span of 12 bases. This CDR3 comprises 12 residues. CDR3 in DNA: TGTGCCACCAGACCGTTCGCCGGGGAGCTGTTTTTT. Protein product: CATRPFAGELFF.

The sample holds a few counts of this clonotype. The chain recombines TRBV7-2 with TRBJ2-1, with 10 nucleotides matching TRBD1. The germline gives CDR1 SGHTA, CDR2 FQGNSA. The CDR3 extends over 15 amino acids. J gave up 4 bases and V 7 bases, and 7 bases lay outside the gene matches. CDR3 residues: CASTRPGQGYNEQFF. Here the CDR3 DNA reads TGTGCCAGCACCCGACCGGGACAGGGGTACAATGAGCAGTTCTTC.

This clonotype was recorded many times. The chain recombines TRBV5-8 with TRBJ2-6; D unresolved. The CDR3 is 15 residues long. CDR1 SGHTS and CDR2 YDEGEE come from the germline V gene. Trimming removed 2 bases from V and 2 bases from J, with 8 bases in between. As DNA, the CDR3 is TGTGCCAGCAGCTTCCCCCGGACTGGGGCCAACGTCCTGACTTTC. Protein: CASSFPRTGANVLTF.

This clonotype was detected ten times or more. The chain carries TRBV7-9 and TRBJ2-3, with D possibly being TRBD2 (5 bases). Trimming removed 5 bases at V and 0 bases at J, with 12 bases between. Germline values: CDR1 SEHNR, CDR2 FQNEAQ (reference sequence). This CDR3 is 15 amino acids long. Here the CDR3 DNA reads TGTGCCAGCAGCCCAAGATTAGCGAGCACAGATACGCAGTATTTT. It yields the protein CASSPRLASTDTQYF.

The genes are TRBV18 and TRBJ2-7; 7 bases fit TRBD2. V lost 1 base to trimming and J lost 3 bases; unmatched junction nucleotides: 3. Germline-derived CDR1 and CDR2 are KGHSH and LQKENI. CDR3 size: 14 residues. Here the CDR3 DNA reads TGTGCCAGCTCACCACGGCTAGCGGACTACGAGCAGTACTTC. This codes for CASSPRLADYEQYF.